These 6 T cell receptor beta chains were all obtained from the same sample, sequenced in a study of blood T cells in healthy people across ages. Alongside a J-beta primer mix, a sample-barcoded 5' primer served in a second PCR lasting about 7 to 12 cycles. TCRdb itself ran the 5' RACE reads through MiXCR, one entry per CDR3 protein. Of 1.5 million to 2 million distinct CDR3 sequences in the sample, 25% to 30% were seen once. The specimen was blood. All receptors derive from a woman in her thirties in good health.

This clonotype was seen many times. The rearrangement uses TRBV7-9 and TRBJ2-7, with 10 positions matching TRBD1. The J segment lost 0 bases and the V segment lost 5 bases, leaving 10 bases of the junction unmatched. The CDR3 consists of 17 residues. Germline lookup yields CDR1 SEHNR and CDR2 FQNEAQ (reference sequence). The DNA of the CDR3 is TGTGCCAGCAGCCCGGATAGGACAGGGGGTGGCTCCTACGAGCAGTACTTC. This gives the protein CASSPDRTGGGSYEQYF.

V and J are TRBV29-1 and TRBJ2-5; TRBD2 matches 12 bases. Germline V gene lookup returns CDR1 SQVTM and CDR2 ANQGSEA. The length of the CDR3 is 16 residues. V shed 7 bases and J 5 bases; nucleotides not matched to a gene: 14. CDR3 sequence reads: CSAGLAGTRITETQYF. As DNA, the CDR3 is TGCAGCGCTGGACTAGCGGGGACCCGGATAACGGAGACCCAGTACTTC.

V is TRBV7-9 and J is TRBJ1-5, with 7 bases aligning to TRBD1. Germline CDR1 SEHNR, CDR2 FQNEAQ (reference sequence). The CDR3 consists of 16 residues. J lost 7 bases, V lost 4 bases, and 13 bases had no gene match. CDR3 amino acids: CASSSDHTVTGQPQHF. CDR3 DNA: TGTGCCAGCAGCTCAGACCACACAGTGACAGGGCAGCCCCAGCATTTT.

About this clonotype itself: The junction departs from germline at one end; a sequencing error may be responsible. The chain combines TRBV5-1 with TRBJ2-1, with D possibly being TRBD2 (5 bases). The CDR3 is made up of 14 amino acids. Germline lookup yields CDR1 SGHRS and CDR2 YFSETQ. The CDR3 region has the DNA TGCGTCAGCAGTCGGGCGGGCCCCTACAATGAGCAGTTCTTC. It specifies CVSSRAGPYNEQFF.

The V gene is TRBV7-9, the J gene TRBJ2-1; D is undetermined. The V end was cut by 5 bases, the J end by 0 bases, with 14 bases between. The CDR3 loop spans 16 amino acids. Germline V CDR1 and CDR2: SEHNR, FQNEAQ (reference sequence). The CDR3 DNA reads TGTGCCAGCAGCCCAAAACCCAGAAGCTCCTACAATGAGCAGTTCTTC. This gives the protein CASSPKPRSSYNEQFF.

The V call is TRBV3-1, the J call TRBJ2-2, with a possible D match to TRBD2 (5 bases). The germline V gene encodes CDR1 LGHDT and CDR2 YNNKEL (reference sequence). This CDR3 has 12 residues. Trimming pared 8 bases from V and 6 bases from J, leaving 10 bases between. The CDR3 bases are TGTGCCAGCTCCGAGAGGGCCGGGGAGCTGTTTTTT. Translation: CASSERAGELFF.